The 15 T cell receptor beta chains reported below all come from one sample, sequenced in a study of OX40 agonist ivuxolimab in advanced cancers. Some clones are missing from TCRdb's copy, which holds only in-frame ones; the method was immunoSEQ multiplex PCR. In the table there are roughly 69,000 clones, more than 85% of which are singletons. Sample: CD4+ or CD8+ T cells sorted from blood, taken in a trial of the OX40 agonist ivuxolimab. These receptors were taken from an adult with an advanced solid tumor such as melanoma, head and neck, liver or kidney cancer.

This clone was detected only once. The CDR3 loop reads CASRGQGYTEAFF. Written as DNA, the CDR3 is TGTGCCAGCAGGGGACAGGGCTACACTGAAGCTTTCTTT. The gene calls are TRBV2 and TRBJ1-1; 9 bases are a match to TRBD1. Germline V gene sequence: CDR1 SNHLY, CDR2 FYNNEI. CDR3 length: 13 residues. Unmatched junction bases numbered 2, after V lost 6 bases and J lost 3 bases.

This chain joins TRBV7-9 and TRBJ1-5; D is unclear. In germline, CDR1 is SEHNR, CDR2 FQNEAQ (reference sequence). V lost 5 bases to trimming and J lost 7 bases, with 9 bases between them. The CDR3 loop spans 12 amino acids. The CDR3 DNA follows: TGTGCCAGCAGCCAAAATGAACAGCCCCAGCATTTT. Its protein is CASSQNEQPQHF.

The chain recombines TRBV6-1 with TRBJ1-2; D is unresolved. Germline V CDR1 and CDR2: MNHNS, SASEGT. This CDR3 is built from 14 residues. With 0 bases removed from V and 7 bases from J, the gap between germline ends came to 12 bases. The chain's CDR3 is CASSEAPGKSGYTF. For the CDR3, the DNA is TGTGCCAGCAGTGAAGCTCCGGGAAAGAGTGGCTACACCTTC.

This clone was observed once. This sample includes further DNA sequences coding for the same CDR3. The chain uses TRBV9 and TRBJ2-5; TRBD2 is a possible D gene (5 bases). Germline assignment: CDR1 SGDLS and CDR2 YYNGEE. V gave up 0 bases and J gave up 4 bases, with 13 bases separating them. The CDR3 loop spans 15 amino acids. CDR3 DNA sequence: TGTGCCAGCAGCGTAGGGTTGGGCGAGGGAGAGACCCAGTACTTC. This sequence encodes CASSVGLGEGETQYF. Full variable domain (outside the CDR3, taken from reference TRBV9 and TRBJ2-5): DSGVTQTPKHLITATGQRVTLRCSPRSGDLSVYWYQQSLDQGLQFLIQYYNGEERAKGNILERFSAQQFPDLHSELNLSSLELGDSALYFCASSVGLGEGETQYFGPGTRLLVL.

This clone was picked up one time. The gene calls are TRBV11-3 and TRBJ2-1; 7 nucleotides line up with TRBD2. CDR1 is SGHNT and CDR2 is YENEEA in the germline V gene. Unmatched junction bases numbered 6, after V lost 3 bases and J lost 7 bases. The length of the CDR3 is 14 residues. CDR3 sequence (DNA): TGTGCCAGCAGCTTGGCGGGAGTAGGGAATGAGCAGTTCTTC. Translation gives CASSLAGVGNEQFF.

V gene TRBV15 combines with J gene TRBJ2-2, with 14 nucleotides matching TRBD2. J gave up 6 bases and V 2 bases, and 8 bases lay outside the gene matches. CDR3 length: 18 amino acids. Germline CDR1 is LNHNV and CDR2 is YYDKDF (reference sequence). CDR3 loop: CATSRPLGLAGDSGELFF. CDR3 DNA sequence: TGTGCCACCAGCAGACCCCTGGGACTAGCGGGAGATTCCGGGGAGCTGTTTTTT.

The chain combines TRBV27 with TRBJ2-1; 10 bases are shared with TRBD2. The CDR3 loop spans 16 amino acids. With V trimmed by 0 bases and J by 3 bases, 2 bases remained unmatched. CDR1 and CDR2 (germline): MNHEY, SMNVEV (reference sequence). The CDR3 DNA reads as TGTGCCAGCAGTTTATCGAGACTAGCGGGCTACAATGAGCAGTTCTTC. It codes for CASSLSRLAGYNEQFF.

The chain is built from TRBV2 and TRBJ2-7; D is unresolved. Trimming removed 6 bases at V and 6 bases at J, with 15 bases between. CDR3 length: 13 amino acids. From germline, CDR1 is SNHLY and CDR2 FYNNEI. CDR3 DNA: TGTGCCAGCAGGAGGACCGTGGGTCCCGAGCAGTACTTC. Its translation is CASRRTVGPEQYF.

The rearrangement links TRBV7-8 to TRBJ2-1; TRBD2 agrees at 8 bases. After removal of 0 bases from V and 2 bases from J, the junction contained 3 bases not matched to a gene. The CDR3 contains 16 residues. CDR1 and CDR2 from the germline V gene are SGHVS and FQNEAQ. The CDR3 region has the DNA TGTGCCAGCAGCTTAGCGCGAGCGGGAGCCTACAATGAGCAGTTCTTC. Protein: CASSLARAGAYNEQFF.

The J gene is TRBJ2-3, the V gene TRBV7-9, with 7 positions matching TRBD1. Germline V CDR1 and CDR2: SEHNR, FQNEAQ (reference sequence). This CDR3 is 13 amino acids long. J gave up 3 bases and V 7 bases, and 4 bases lay outside the gene matches. The CDR3 reads CASKIQGTDTQYF. The CDR3 nucleotides are TGTGCCAGCAAAATACAGGGGACAGATACGCAGTATTTT.

This chain joins TRBV19 and TRBJ2-7; D is unclear. Trimming took off 10 bases at V and 6 bases at J, with 13 bases between the two ends. CDR1 LNHDA and CDR2 SQIVND come from the germline V gene (reference sequence). The CDR3 is 11 amino acids. Here the CDR3 DNA reads TGTGCCACCATAAAGGGTGCCGAGCAGTACTTC. Protein sequence: CATIKGAEQYF.

The J gene is TRBJ2-1, the V gene TRBV7-9; 9 nucleotides line up with TRBD1. V gave up 4 bases and J gave up 7 bases; unmatched junction bases: 5. Germline V gives CDR1 SEHNR, CDR2 FQNEAQ (reference sequence). The CDR3 sequence is 14 residues long. Written as DNA, the CDR3 is TGTGCCAGCAGCTATGGGGACAGGGTGAATGAGCAGTTCTTC. It is translated as CASSYGDRVNEQFF. The full variable domain, completed using reference TRBV7-9 and TRBJ2-1, is DTGVSQNPRHKITKRGQNVTFRCDPISEHNRLYWYRQTLGQGPEFLTYFQNEAQLEKSRLLSDRFSAERPKGSFSTLEIQRTEQGDSAMYLCASSYGDRVNEQFFGPGTRLTVL.

The chain uses TRBV11-2 and TRBJ1-3; D ambiguous. Trimming cost V 5 bases and J 4 bases, with 9 bases left between them. The germline V gene has CDR1 SGHAT and CDR2 FQNNGV. The CDR3 length is 13 residues. CDR3 protein: CASSTGEGNTIYF. CDR3 sequence (DNA): TGTGCCAGCAGCACCGGGGAGGGAAACACCATATATTTT.

This sequence joins TRBV7-3 and TRBJ1-3, with 9 bases aligning to TRBD1. Germline V lookup: CDR1 SGHTA, CDR2 FQGTGA. Germline trimming cut 5 bases from V and 2 bases from J; bases unmatched to any gene: 4. The CDR3 consists of 15 residues. CDR3 bases: TGTGCCAGCAGCCGAACAGGGGGCGCTGGAAACACCATATATTTT. This translates into CASSRTGGAGNTIYF.

The chain couples TRBV6-4 to TRBJ2-2; no reliable D call. Germline CDR1 MRHNA, CDR2 SNTAGT. V lost 4 bases, J lost 1 base, and 10 bases lay in between. This CDR3 comprises 15 residues. This CDR3 reads CASSVQDGNTGELFF. The CDR3 DNA follows: TGTGCCAGCAGTGTGCAGGATGGGAACACCGGGGAGCTGTTTTTT.